This T cell receptor (beta chain) was captured in a study of cytomegalovirus exposure and HLA in healthy donors. Study as a whole: As an earlier analysis found, about 179 million T cells yielded about 120 million unique TCR beta sequences.

As regards this clone: The target antigen is unknown.

The CDR3 runs 15 residues. The trim removed 4 bases at V and 7 bases at J, leaving 7 bases unmatched. From germline, CDR1 is SGHRS and CDR2 YFSETQ. Study-wide points: Being productive about 87% or about 30% of the time was typical of most TCR beta V segments in an earlier analysis. The study assumed roughly uniform donor sequencing depth for presence/absence analyses.

PCR amplification relied on 60 Vbeta primers (plus 13 Jbeta primers). Under the authors' procedure: Unique TCR beta chains numbered roughly 80 million in a later analysis, with about 9.9 million shared. Measured with immunoSEQ multiplex PCR; TCRdb has only the in-frame clones, and not every one. The D gene and trimming were derived from the DNA, and the V and J assignments and clone size from that table. The table has around 63,000 clones, over 70% seen once; the top ten hold about 7.6%. The V gene is TRBV5-1, the J gene TRBJ1-6, with 8 bases that match TRBD1. The receptor comes from a man in his sixties in good health and CMV-seropositive. The sequenced sample was PBMCs. The CDR3 nucleotides are TGCGCCAGCAGCGCCTCCGGGACAGGAAATTCACCCCTCCACTTT. Translating it yields CASSASGTGNSPLHF.